This T cell receptor beta chain was recorded in a study of response to subunit inactivated influenza vaccine. Findings and caveats of the study: There was a suggestion from the authors that each seasonal influenza vaccination recruits few new T cells.

As concerns this clonotype: Its antigen is unidentified.

V was trimmed by 6 bases and J by 5 bases, leaving 14 bases between them. Looked up from germline, CDR1 is LGHDT and CDR2 is YNNKEL (reference sequence). The CDR3 runs to 15 residues. TCRdb passed the RT-PCR reads through MiXCR, listing each CDR3 protein once. The profile shows 600,000 to 700,000 distinct CDR3 sequences, 14% of them singletons. The rearrangement links TRBV3-1 to TRBJ1-6, with D unresolved. This clonotype was sampled from a man aged 45-65 years who received an inactivated influenza vaccine. This specimen consisted of PBMCs from blood, obtained 14 to 15 days before vaccination. This CDR3 is CASRELVHDNSPLHF. The CDR3 region has the DNA TGTGCCAGCAGGGAACTGGTGCACGATAATTCACCCCTCCACTTT. The complete variable domain, with remaining parts taken from reference TRBV3-1 and TRBJ1-6, reads DTAVSQTPKYLVTQMGNDKSIKCEQNLGHDTMYWYKQDSKKFLKIMFSYNNKELIINETVPNRFSPKSPDKAHLNLHINSLELGDSAVYFCASRELVHDNSPLHFGNGTRLTVT.